A few counts support the clone carrying this T cell receptor beta chain. Its antigen is not identified. Documented treatment: randomized to nivolumab then ipilimumab (arm A) or the reverse (arm B). This specimen belongs to a study of sequential checkpoint blockade in melanoma. Study-level background: DNA from 91 pretreatment tumor samples underwent TCRβ immunosequencing.

The CDR3 spans 12 residues. Germline assignment: CDR1 MNHGY and CDR2 SAAAGT. J lost 5 bases, V lost 11 bases, and 6 bases had no gene match. Study-level findings and limits: Mutational load did not correlate with tumor T-cell fraction or clonality.

The repertoire was sequenced with immunoSEQ multiplex PCR; TCRdb's copy has only in-frame clones and lacks some. Altogether a few thousand clones are present, 30% to 35% being singletons, with the ten largest covering under 35%. V gene TRBV6-8 combines with J gene TRBJ2-1; TRBD2 matches at 7 bases. The specimen comprised tumor tissue (inferred from file names), sampled from a patient given nivolumab and ipilimumab in sequence. This receptor was taken from a human donor with melanoma. The CDR3 spells CASSGVDNEQFF. CDR3 DNA sequence: TGTGCCTCCAGCGGGGTAGACAATGAGCAGTTCTTC.